What follows is one TCR beta chain and its context. Its target is unknown. Unmatched junction bases numbered 7, after V lost 2 bases and J lost 5 bases. Germline V gene sequence: CDR1 GTSNPN, CDR2 SVGIG (reference sequence). The CDR3 extends over 14 amino acids. The sample belongs to a study of blood T cells in healthy people across ages. For every donor, a draw yielded roughly 9.3 milliliters of peripheral blood. Sample-barcoded 5' priming and a J-beta primer mix drove a second PCR of roughly 6 to 12 cycles. The authors tagged each cDNA molecule using a template-switch adaptor with 12 random nucleotides. From each sample, at least 2.5 million paired-end reads containing CDR3 were obtained. Via MiXCR, TCRdb re-called the 5' RACE reads, giving one row per CDR3 protein. The top ten clones hold approximately 4.1% of a sample with around 1,600,000 distinct CDR3 sequences, less than 45% of them seen once.

General study results and limits: Diversity of TCR beta per million T cells declined in a roughly linear way with age.

This clonotype originated in a woman aged 18-30 years in good health. Sequenced material: blood. The V gene is TRBV30, the J gene TRBJ2-5, with 8 bases that match TRBD2. CDR3 residues: CAWSTSGLWETQYF. In nucleotides, the CDR3 is TGTGCCTGGAGTACTAGCGGACTATGGGAGACCCAGTACTTC.